The 16 T cell receptor beta chains in this list originate from one sample, sequenced in a study of CD8+CD57+ T cells in acquired aplastic anemia. Whoever was chosen for sequencing had shown CD8+CD57+ cell expansion by flow cytometry. Genomic DNA constituted the template upon which TCR beta VDJ and CDR3 profiling was performed. TCRdb fed the reads into MiXCR, producing one record per CDR3 protein. The sample contains about 40,000 distinct CDR3 sequences, approximately 63% of which appear only once. Sequences were obtained from sorted CD4+, CD8+, or CD8+CD57+ T cells (not recorded which) from PBMCs. These receptors were obtained from a human donor with aplastic anemia.

The chain uses TRBV11-2 and TRBJ2-7, with TRBD2 matching 11 bases. This CDR3 spans 15 amino acids. V shed 5 bases, J shed 5 bases, and the junction held 8 bases outside the gene matches. Germline V gives CDR1 SGHAT, CDR2 FQNNGV. For the CDR3, the DNA is TGTGCCAGCAGCAGTATAGCGGGGGGGCGTAACGAGCAGTACTTC. Translated, it gives CASSSIAGGRNEQYF.

This clonotype was observed once. Mismatch with germline at one junction end may stem from a read error. This chain uses TRBV6-2 or TRBV6-3 with TRBJ2-3; D gene ambiguous. CDR1 and CDR2 from the germline V gene are MNHEY and SVGEGT. The CDR3 loop spans 14 amino acids. The DNA for the CDR3 is TGTGCCAGCCGTTACGGAATAGCTCCAGATACGCAGTATTTT. It specifies CASRYGIAPDTQYF.

The chain has TRBV7-2 and TRBJ2-5; D gene unclear. Germline assignment: CDR1 SGHTA and CDR2 FQGNSA. Trimming took off 4 bases at V and 5 bases at J, with 8 bases between the two ends. The CDR3 is made up of 12 amino acids. DNA of the CDR3: TGTGCCAGCAGCTCCAATCGGGAGACCCAGTACTTC. Its protein product is CASSSNRETQYF.

This clonotype has at least ten counts. CDR3 region: CASSDSYNQPQHF. The CDR3 nucleotides are TGTGCCAGCTCGGACAGTTACAATCAGCCCCAGCATTTT. The chain couples TRBV6-1 to TRBJ1-5; tentatively, D is TRBD1 (6 bases). CDR3 length: 13 amino acids. Germline CDR1 is MNHNS and CDR2 is SASEGT. V lost 8 bases to trimming and J lost 3 bases, with 11 bases between them.

This clonotype came up a few times. The chain employs TRBV10-1 and TRBJ1-3; D is unclear. The germline V gene has CDR1 WNHNN and CDR2 SYGVQD (reference sequence). V gave up 8 bases and J gave up 0 bases, with 14 bases separating them. The CDR3 runs to 15 residues. This chain's CDR3 is CASRIPSRSGNTIYF. The DNA of the CDR3 is TGCGCCAGCCGTATTCCAAGCCGCTCTGGAAACACCATATATTTT.

This clonotype was counted at least ten times. The rearrangement uses TRBV7-8 and TRBJ2-2; 11 positions match TRBD1. This CDR3 has 16 residues. With 1 base clipped from V and 4 bases from J, the junction kept 2 bases outside the gene matches. Germline loops: CDR1 SGHVS, CDR2 FQNEAQ. The CDR3 sequence is CASSLGTGGPTGELFF. CDR3 DNA: TGTGCCAGCAGCTTAGGGACAGGGGGCCCCACCGGGGAGCTGTTTTTT.

This chain connects TRBV7-6 to TRBJ2-7; 10 positions match TRBD1. Trimming removed 5 bases from V and 6 bases from J; junction bases left unmatched: 7. CDR1 SGHVS and CDR2 FNYEAQ come from the germline V gene. The CDR3 runs 14 residues. CDR3 region: CASSPGQGNGEQYF. For the CDR3, the DNA is TGTGCCAGCAGCCCGGGACAGGGGAACGGCGAGCAGTACTTC.

By share, this clonotype ranks as medium-sized. This chain links TRBV15 with TRBJ2-7; 9 bases fit TRBD1. Looked up from germline, CDR1 is LNHNV and CDR2 is YYDKDF (reference sequence). CDR3 length: 14 residues. Trimming removed 5 bases from V and 6 bases from J; junction bases left unmatched: 8. CDR3 DNA sequence: TGTGCCACCAGCGGGACAGGGCGTGCGGGCGAGCAGTACTTC. Encoded protein: CATSGTGRAGEQYF.

V and J are TRBV20-1 and TRBJ2-4; possibly TRBD1 for D (7 bases). CDR1 is DFQATT, CDR2 SNEGSKA, per germline (reference sequence). This CDR3 has 14 amino acids. The V gene lost 3 bases and the J gene lost 7 bases, with 16 bases spanning the gap. The CDR3 reads CSASVQGRFNIQYF. As DNA, the CDR3 is TGCAGTGCTAGCGTACAGGGGAGGTTCAACATTCAGTACTTC.

V usage is TRBV11-2 and J usage is TRBJ2-1; D is undetermined. There are 15 residues in the CDR3. Per the germline V gene, CDR1 is SGHAT and CDR2 is FQNNGV. With 7 bases removed from V and 3 bases from J, the gap between germline ends came to 16 bases. The CDR3 sequence is CASTVEQSHYNEQFF. As DNA, the CDR3 is TGTGCCAGCACCGTTGAACAGTCCCACTACAATGAGCAGTTCTTC.

J is TRBJ1-1 and V is TRBV4-1; 9 bases are a match to TRBD1. Germline V gives CDR1 MGHRA, CDR2 YSYEKL. Losses at the gene ends were 1 base for V and 3 bases for J; bases not matched to a gene: 0. CDR3 size: 14 residues. The CDR3 DNA is TGCGCCAGCAGCCAAGGGGACAGGGACACTGAAGCTTTCTTT. This codes for CASSQGDRDTEAFF.

The chain is built from TRBV4-2 and TRBJ1-2; D is possibly TRBD1 (5 bases). The V gene's germline CDR1 is LGHNA and CDR2 YNFKEQ. CDR3 length: 13 amino acids. V lost 0 bases, J lost 5 bases, and 7 bases lay in between. CDR3 sequence (DNA): TGTGCCAGCAGCCAAGAGACAGAGTATGGCTACACCTTC. Its translation is CASSQETEYGYTF.

The chain combines TRBV12-3 or TRBV12-4 with TRBJ2-3, with 7 bases aligning to TRBD1. The ends lost 6 bases at V and 3 bases at J; junction bases unmatched: 6. This CDR3 has 14 residues. CDR3 coding DNA: TGTGCCAGCAGACAGGGGTGGGTAACAGATACGCAGTATTTT. Protein: CASRQGWVTDTQYF.

Concerning this clonotype itself: An end of the junction differs from the germline gene, which may be a read error. The J gene is TRBJ2-2, the V gene TRBV13; the D call may be TRBD1 or TRBD2 (5 bases each). Germline CDR1 reads PRHDT; CDR2 reads FYEKMQ (reference sequence). This CDR3 has 12 amino acids. CDR3 nucleotide sequence: TGTGCCAGCAGAAGGGGTACCGGGGAGCTGTCTTTT. Its protein is CASRRGTGELSF.

This chain joins TRBV7-9 and TRBJ1-1, with no clear D. With 2 bases removed from V and 0 bases from J, the gap between germline ends came to 4 bases. Per germline, CDR1 SEHNR and CDR2 FQNEAQ (reference sequence). The CDR3 totals 13 residues. CDR3 amino acids: CASSLRLNTEAFF. DNA for the CDR3: TGTGCCAGCAGCTTAAGGTTGAACACTGAAGCTTTCTTT.

This clonotype was observed a few times. The J gene is TRBJ1-1, the V gene TRBV10-3, with D perhaps TRBD1 (5 bases). Germline-derived CDR1 and CDR2 are ENHRY and SYGVKD. Trimming removed 6 bases from V and 3 bases from J, with 20 bases in between. This CDR3 is built from 16 residues. CDR3 coding DNA: TGTGCCATCAGCGGCGACGAGACAGACTTGCACACTGAAGCTTTCTTT. Protein: CAISGDETDLHTEAFF.